This passage covers 21 T cell receptor beta chains from one sample sequenced in a study of cytomegalovirus exposure and HLA in healthy donors. 13 Jbeta primers and 60 Vbeta primers were used for the PCR. Libraries were prepared by immunoSEQ multiplex PCR; TCRdb keeps only in-frame clonotypes and omits some of them. This sample has fewer than 200,000 clones, with roughly 70% found just once. The sequenced sample was PBMCs. The origin of the receptors is a woman between 45 and 65 years old in good health and CMV-seropositive.

The rearrangement links TRBV29-1 to TRBJ1-2, with D perhaps TRBD1 (6 bases). Deletions cut 5 bases from V and 8 bases from J, with 12 bases between. Germline loops: CDR1 SQVTM, CDR2 ANQGSEA. This CDR3 comprises 11 residues. The CDR3 DNA sequence: TGCAGCGTTCGGGTGGGGGCCGGCTACACCTTC. Its protein product is CSVRVGAGYTF.

This clone was detected a few times. The chain has TRBV6-5 and TRBJ1-1; 8 nucleotides line up with TRBD1. The CDR3 consists of 15 residues. Germline-derived CDR1 and CDR2 are MNHEY and SVGAGI. V was clipped by 4 bases and J by 4 bases; unmatched bases: 8. The CDR3 sequence is CASSSSRGPSTEAFF. Here the CDR3 DNA reads TGTGCCAGCAGTTCAAGCAGGGGGCCGAGCACTGAAGCTTTCTTT.

CDR3 in DNA: TGCGCCAGCAGCGGGCGGGGGGGCACAGATACGCAGTATTTT. Protein: CASSGRGGTDTQYF. The chain has TRBV5-1 and TRBJ2-3, with TRBD2 matching 8 bases. The CDR3 totals 14 residues. Trimming cost V 4 bases and J 1 base; bases outside gene matches: 2. The germline V gene has CDR1 SGHRS and CDR2 YFSETQ.

The chain couples TRBV4-1 to TRBJ1-1; D possibly corresponds to TRBD1 (5 bases). The V end lost 2 bases, the J end lost 9 bases, and 16 bases lay between the germline ends. This CDR3 has 14 amino acids. Germline CDR1 MGHRA, CDR2 YSYEKL. The CDR3 here is CASSQLGRGGKAFF. Here the CDR3 DNA reads TGCGCCAGCAGCCAACTCGGACGGGGCGGGAAAGCTTTCTTT.

Only a few counts were recorded for this clone. The J gene is TRBJ2-1, the V gene TRBV10-3, with 7 bases identical to TRBD1. The CDR3 length is 15 residues. Germline CDR1 is ENHRY and CDR2 is SYGVKD. Losses at the gene ends were 6 bases for V and 2 bases for J; bases not matched to a gene: 7. The CDR3 is CAIRGQRMTYNEQFF. DNA for the CDR3: TGTGCCATCAGGGGACAGCGAATGACCTACAATGAGCAGTTCTTC.

The chain carries TRBV5-1 and TRBJ2-3; 8 nucleotides align to TRBD2. CDR1 and CDR2 (germline): SGHRS, YFSETQ. With V trimmed by 4 bases and J by 4 bases, 8 bases remained unmatched. There are 15 residues in the CDR3. The DNA of the CDR3 is TGCGCCAGCAGCCCGGGGGCGGGGGGCCCAGATACGCAGTATTTT. Amino acids: CASSPGAGGPDTQYF.

The chain joins TRBV5-6 to TRBJ2-2, with 7 bases identical to TRBD1. The ends lost 0 bases at V and 5 bases at J; junction bases unmatched: 10. The CDR3 is 17 amino acids. Germline V CDR1 and CDR2: SGHDT, YYEEEE. CDR3 region: CASSLEGNRGNTGELFF. The DNA of the CDR3 is TGTGCCAGCAGCTTGGAGGGGAACAGGGGCAATACCGGGGAGCTGTTTTTT.

The chain recombines TRBV2 with TRBJ1-1; D is unclear. CDR1 and CDR2 (germline): SNHLY, FYNNEI. The CDR3 is 12 residues long. V was pared by 6 bases and J by 2 bases, with 7 bases between. In nucleotides, the CDR3 is TGTGCCAGCAGAGCCGAAAACACTGAAGCTTTCTTT. Protein product: CASRAENTEAFF.

The chain links TRBV4-1 to TRBJ2-1; a weak D match, TRBD1 (5 bases). V lost 4 bases and J lost 5, with 15 bases in between. The V gene's germline CDR1 is MGHRA and CDR2 YSYEKL. This CDR3 is 15 amino acids long. In DNA form, the CDR3 reads TGCGCCAGCAGCCTGGGGCTGTTCGCCGACAATGAGCAGTTCTTC. Amino acids: CASSLGLFADNEQFF.

The chain joins TRBV7-8 to TRBJ2-2, with 11 bases aligning to TRBD2. CDR1 and CDR2 from the germline V gene are SGHVS and FQNEAQ. V lost 5 bases and J lost 5; bases outside the gene matches: 7. This CDR3 is built from 16 residues. CDR3 nucleotides: TGTGCCAGCAGCAGACCTGGGACTAGCGGTACCGGGGAGCTGTTTTTT. Translation: CASSRPGTSGTGELFF.

This chain uses TRBV2 with TRBJ2-3; 11 bases map to TRBD2. CDR3 length: 16 amino acids. CDR1 and CDR2 (germline): SNHLY, FYNNEI. The V segment lost 6 bases and the J segment 2 bases; nucleotides outside the gene matches: 7. This CDR3 is CASSRPSGGTTDTQYF. The CDR3 DNA sequence: TGTGCCAGCAGCCGACCTAGCGGGGGGACCACAGATACGCAGTATTTT.

This chain connects TRBV6-1 to TRBJ1-2; D is unclear. Germline V CDR1 and CDR2: MNHNS, SASEGT. Trimming removed 4 bases from V and 0 bases from J, with 18 bases in between. The CDR3 runs 17 residues. The CDR3 nucleotides are TGTGCCAGCAGTGGAATGGGAGGGTGGTCGGCTAACTATGGCTACACCTTC. It codes for CASSGMGGWSANYGYTF.

The CDR3 sequence: CASSITGLGDYEQYF. The CDR3 DNA follows: TGTGCCAGTAGTATAACAGGGTTGGGGGACTACGAGCAGTACTTC. This sequence joins TRBV19 and TRBJ2-7, with D perhaps TRBD1 (6 bases). Per the germline V gene, CDR1 is LNHDA and CDR2 is SQIVND (reference sequence). Trimming cost V 2 bases and J 3 bases, with 14 bases left between them. The CDR3 runs 15 residues.

V gene TRBV6-5 combines with J gene TRBJ2-2; D may be TRBD1 (5 bases). Germline-derived CDR1 and CDR2 are MNHEY and SVGAGI. V lost 0 bases and J 3 bases, leaving 11 bases between the germline ends. The CDR3 is 16 residues long. The CDR3 is CASSYSSGAHTGELFF. The CDR3 DNA follows: TGTGCCAGCAGTTACTCATCTGGGGCGCACACCGGGGAGCTGTTTTTT.

The chain recombines TRBV7-8 with TRBJ1-1, with TRBD1 matching 8 bases. Germline V CDR1 and CDR2: SGHVS, FQNEAQ. V lost 3 bases, J lost 7 bases, and 4 bases stayed unmatched. This CDR3 spans 13 amino acids. The CDR3 loop reads CASSFRTGSEAFF. CDR3 nucleotides: TGTGCCAGCAGCTTCCGGACAGGGAGTGAAGCTTTCTTT.

The genes are TRBV27 and TRBJ2-4; 8 nucleotides agree with TRBD2. Germline CDR1 reads MNHEY; CDR2 reads SMNVEV (reference sequence). The CDR3 loop spans 17 amino acids. V was clipped by 6 bases and J by 11 bases; unmatched bases: 21. The chain's CDR3 is CASSFLRGGRGNTVQYF. The CDR3 DNA follows: TGTGCCAGCAGCTTCCTACGCGGGGGGCGGGGGAATACGGTTCAGTACTTC.

The gene calls are TRBV5-1 and TRBJ2-6, with no clear D. The CDR3 is made up of 14 amino acids. The germline V gene encodes CDR1 SGHRS and CDR2 YFSETQ. Trimming cost V 4 bases and J 2 bases, with 7 bases left between them. CDR3 nucleotides: TGCGCCAGCAGCCTCGAGACTGGGGCCAACGTCCTGACTTTC. It codes for CASSLETGANVLTF.

This chain links TRBV6-1 with TRBJ2-3; 7 nucleotides match TRBD1. Trimming took 3 bases from V and 11 from J; bases not matched to a gene: 8. This CDR3 contains 13 residues. Germline V gives CDR1 MNHNS, CDR2 SASEGT. The CDR3 bases are TGTGCCAGCAGTGAGGTTCCAGGGGGAGAGCAGTATTTT. Protein sequence: CASSEVPGGEQYF.

This rearrangement joins TRBV5-4 to TRBJ2-5; D is ambiguous. CDR1 and CDR2 from the germline V gene are SGHNT and YYREEE (reference sequence). Trimming took 2 bases from V and 4 from J, leaving 9 bases between them. There are 13 residues in the CDR3. The CDR3, as DNA: TGTGCCAGCAGCTTCGGTACGGGAGAGACCCAGTACTTC. Encoded protein: CASSFGTGETQYF.

This rearrangement joins TRBV27 to TRBJ1-2, with 8 bases lining up with TRBD1. Losses at the gene ends were 5 bases for V and 4 bases for J; bases not matched to a gene: 6. The CDR3 loop spans 14 amino acids. From germline, CDR1 is MNHEY and CDR2 SMNVEV (reference sequence). This CDR3 is CASSAGTGVYGYTF. Here the CDR3 DNA reads TGTGCCAGCAGTGCCGGGACAGGCGTCTATGGCTACACCTTC.

The chain recombines TRBV11-1 with TRBJ2-1, with D tentatively TRBD1 (5 bases). CDR1 is SGHAT, CDR2 FQDESV, per germline (reference sequence). This CDR3 comprises 14 residues. V lost 2 bases and J lost 2, with 7 bases in between. DNA for the CDR3: TGTGCCAGCAGCTTAAAACAGGCCTACAATGAGCAGTTCTTC. It is translated as CASSLKQAYNEQFF. Full variable domain (outside the CDR3, taken from reference TRBV11-1 and TRBJ2-1): EAEVAQSPRYKITEKSQAVAFWCDPISGHATLYWYRQILGQGPELLVQFQDESVVDDSQLPKDRFSAERLKGVDSTLKIQPAELGDSAMYLCASSLKQAYNEQFFGPGTRLTVL.